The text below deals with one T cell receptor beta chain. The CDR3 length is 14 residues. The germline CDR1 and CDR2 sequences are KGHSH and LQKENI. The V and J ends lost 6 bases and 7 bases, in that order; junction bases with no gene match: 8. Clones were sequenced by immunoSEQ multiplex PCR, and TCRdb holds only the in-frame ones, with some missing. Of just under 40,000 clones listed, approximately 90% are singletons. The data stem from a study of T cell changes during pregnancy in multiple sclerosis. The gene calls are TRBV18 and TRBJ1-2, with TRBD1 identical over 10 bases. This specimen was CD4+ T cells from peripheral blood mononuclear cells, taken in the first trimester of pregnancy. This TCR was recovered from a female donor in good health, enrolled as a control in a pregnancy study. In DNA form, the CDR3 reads TGTGCCAGCTCTCGGGGGACAGGGGAAAGTGGCTACACCTTC. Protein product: CASSRGTGESGYTF.